The source of this T cell receptor beta chain is a study of blood T cell repertoires in COVID-19. As for the study in general: Samples came from the United States, Italy and Spain, spanning acute and convalescent COVID-19. T cells, B-cell-depleted T cells, or PBMCs provided the cDNA or gDNA that served as material.

V lost 3 bases and J lost 7; bases outside the gene matches: 2. Germline CDR1 and CDR2: LNHDA and SQIVND (reference sequence). The CDR3 is made up of 13 amino acids. Original processing methods: It was from reference gene primer amplification that nucleated cell counts were estimated. The repertoire was sequenced with immunoSEQ multiplex PCR; TCRdb's copy has only in-frame clones and lacks some. V and J calls plus clone size are reproduced from that table; the DNA served to infer D and trimming. The sample holds more than 65,000 clones, around 82% seen once. Sequenced: peripheral blood. This TCR was sampled from a human donor in a cohort sampled during active COVID-19. The rearrangement uses TRBV19 and TRBJ1-4, with TRBD1 identical over 7 bases. CDR3 sequence reads: CASSIRQGEKLFF. CDR3 DNA sequence: TGTGCCAGTAGTATTAGACAGGGTGAAAAACTGTTTTTT.